This T cell receptor beta chain was sequenced for a study of regulatory T cells in long-lasting Graves disease. The authors built TCR beta libraries using iRepertoire HTBI primers and Arm-PCR of CDR3 regions. TCRdb re-analysed the multiplex PCR reads in MiXCR, keeping a single row per CDR3 protein. The sample lists 500,000 to 700,000 distinct CDR3 sequences, around 17% occurring once. The CDR3 contains 14 residues. V trimming: 6 bases; J trimming: 7 bases; junction bases outside the gene matches: 10. CDR1 is SQVTM, CDR2 ANQGSEA, per germline. This clonotype was counted only a few times. The antigen is not known. Study results and limitations: Persistent cases favored TRBV28, TRBJ1-2 and TRBJ2-5.

The time point here: newly diagnosed GD, antithyroid drugs for less than 3 months. Following extraction of RNA from PBMCs, that RNA was used to make the TCR library. These data are also associated with another study on T cells in Graves' hyperthyroidism and ophthalmopathy. That source reports: Used for diagnoses were clinical symptoms, serum thyroxine and TRAb, thyroid ultrasound and orbital computed tomography.

Sequencing was performed on peripheral blood mononuclear cells (PBMCs), taken at new diagnosis, from a patient treated with antithyroid drugs. The receptor comes from a woman younger than 45 with Graves disease. The V and J genes are TRBV29-1 and TRBJ2-4; 9 nucleotides agree with TRBD2. Here the CDR3 reads CSVQFSGRGNIQYF. Here the CDR3 DNA reads TGCAGCGTGCAATTTAGCGGGAGAGGGAACATTCAGTACTTC.